The T cell receptor (beta chain) under discussion was sequenced for a study of shared clonotypes between healthy human individuals (dated by TCRdb to the early 2020s). Notes on the research overall: The cohort comprised a couple of women and three men aged 18 to 49 years. For each donor, three plates each were used for CD4 naive and CD4 memory, two plates were used for CD8 naive, and one plate was used for CD8 memory. To estimate repertoire size and how much clonotypes are shared between individuals, the study performed deep sequencing of blood TCR repertoires from roughly five healthy adults. Libraries were prepared and TCR repertoires were sequenced by different laboratories using diverse techniques, in order to increase sequencing depth and limit assay-specific biases. Each donor's leukapheresis produced roughly between about 0.8 and 10 billion PBMCs. What the research found in general, with its limitations: Sampling was limited to blood, and TCR repertoires in tissue likely differ from TCR repertoires in blood. Across four donors, roughly 5.1% of naive CD4, around 3.5% of naive CD8, 2.3% of memory CD4, and roughly 0.41% of memory CD8 clonotypes were shared. Because the study included a small number of donors, the genetic and exposure-history diversity represented was limited. Compared with non-shared clonotypes, the clonotypes found in all four sorted-subset donors had higher generation probabilities. Naive subsets generally had larger estimated clonotype richness than memory subsets did. Pairwise subsampling indicated that sequencing depth was expected to affect the degree of clonotype sharing among donors. Rarefaction of sorted-subset datasets indicated incomplete sequencing despite the large sequencing depth.

TCR CDR3 regions were amplified from genomic DNA by multiplex PCR using the deep immunoSEQ assay. Extracted genomic DNA from each cell subset was distributed evenly across all wells of several immunoSEQ 96-well plates, and each plate was treated as a replicate. For sorted subsets, 200 to 250 ng genomic DNA, equal to 30,000 to 35,000 T cell genomes, was loaded into each replicate PCR. Purified libraries were quantified with a Qubit 3.0 fluorometer, sized on a Bioanalyzer 2100, and re-quantified with the KAPA Library Quantification kit. Each immunoSEQ 96-well plate was sequenced on its own single-read 150-cycle Illumina NextSeq 550 flow cell. As for the original processing: Because the immunoSEQ output included only junctional sequences and no quality scores, the filtering could not be the same as the filtering used for full-length reads. To assign V/J genes and CDR3, sequences were annotated against IMGT germline references using PyIR, a Python wrapper for IgBLAST v1.9. Any read was removed if the V/J assignment was weak (E-value above 1e-6), the CDR3 was missing, or the read contained stop codons, out-of-frame junctions, or ambiguous translated residues. V3J clonotypes were defined as sequences sharing the same inferred V gene, J gene, and CDR3 amino acid sequence. Percentage overlap between repertoires was calculated by dividing the number of shared unique clonotypes by the size of the smaller repertoire. Three approaches were used to assess repertoire richness: RTK rarefaction, the Chao1 estimator, and Recon v2.1 estimates of unobserved clonotypes. OLGA was used to compute generation probabilities for all TCRbeta clonotypes that the gDNA method yielded from four donors. TCRdb holds this immuneACCESS table with in-frame rearrangements only. Some clones are missing; in checked studies, unresolved V genes explain under half, and the rest has no known cause. The V and J calls and the clone size are those of that table, but D and trimming were determined from the DNA. In this sample the table shows roughly 2,300,000 clones, around 92% of which occur a single time. Together, the top ten hold approximately 0.39% of the sample.

Healthy HIV-negative adults with no recently reported acute infections or vaccinations were included as donors. All donors were Caucasian adults living in Nashville, Tennessee, USA. CD4+ T cells were enriched by magnetic negative selection; naive cells were then positively selected on CD45RA, and the negative fraction formed the memory subset. Blood was collected by leukapheresis, and PBMCs were isolated by Ficoll-Histopaque density gradient centrifugation and then cryopreserved in liquid nitrogen vapor phase. Analytical flow cytometry was used to check the purity and quantity of each magnetically sorted T cell population. From each sorted fraction, genomic DNA was isolated and quantified by UV absorbance on a Nanodrop 2000c. Its CDR3 holds 11 amino acids, cysteine through phenylalanine. Only the CDR3 DNA stays, 33 bases, in frame from base 1. CDR1 and CDR2, per the germline V gene, are SQVTM and ANQGSEA. V loses 3 bases of germline sequence and J loses 7 bases, and the interval between the two ends is 6 bases.

This clone was counted only a few times. Its antigen target is currently unknown. No base quality values were provided; no much bigger clone lies one nucleotide off. The chain is made from TRBV29-1 and TRBJ1-4, with the D gene not confidently named. The receptor's source is a man aged 18 to 29 in good health. Some clones in this sample may be carry-over from other donors' samples. The specimen was naive CD4+ T cells from PBMCs. Explained via the paper, the cell subset or site label denotes: CD45RA+ positively selected. In nucleotide form, the sequence is TGCAGCGTTGATGTCGGTGAAAAACTGTTTTTT. It translates to CSVDVGEKLFF.